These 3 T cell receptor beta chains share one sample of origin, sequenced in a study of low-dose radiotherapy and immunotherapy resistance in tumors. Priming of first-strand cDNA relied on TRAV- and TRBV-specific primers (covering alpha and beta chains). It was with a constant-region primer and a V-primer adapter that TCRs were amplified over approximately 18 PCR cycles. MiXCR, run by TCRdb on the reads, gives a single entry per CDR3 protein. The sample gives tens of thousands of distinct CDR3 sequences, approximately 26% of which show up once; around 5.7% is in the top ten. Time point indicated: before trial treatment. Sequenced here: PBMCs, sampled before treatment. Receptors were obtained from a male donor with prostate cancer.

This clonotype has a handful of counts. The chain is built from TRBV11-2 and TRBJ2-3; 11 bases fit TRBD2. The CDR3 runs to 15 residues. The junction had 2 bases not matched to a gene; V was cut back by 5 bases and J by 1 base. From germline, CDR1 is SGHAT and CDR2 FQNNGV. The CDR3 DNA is TGTGCCAGCAGCAAACTAGCGGGAGGCACAGATACGCAGTATTTT. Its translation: CASSKLAGGTDTQYF.

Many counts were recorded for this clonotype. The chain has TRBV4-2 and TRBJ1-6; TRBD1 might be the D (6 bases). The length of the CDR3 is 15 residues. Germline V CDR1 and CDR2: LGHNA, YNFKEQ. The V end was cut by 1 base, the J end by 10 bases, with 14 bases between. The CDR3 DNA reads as TGTGCCAGCAGCCAAGGGGCAGGGGTAGGATCACCCCTCCACTTT. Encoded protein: CASSQGAGVGSPLHF.

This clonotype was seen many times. The CDR3 DNA sequence: TGTGCCAGCAGCTCGGACAGGGCCAATTCACCCCTCCACTTT. Translation: CASSSDRANSPLHF. The chain joins TRBV7-9 to TRBJ1-6, with 8 nucleotides matching TRBD1. CDR1 and CDR2 from the germline V gene are SEHNR and FQNEAQ (reference sequence). J gave up 7 bases and V 4 bases, and 3 bases lay outside the gene matches. The CDR3 is made up of 14 amino acids. Full variable domain (rest looked up from reference TRBV7-9 and TRBJ1-6): DTGVSQNPRHKITKRGQNVTFRCDPISEHNRLYWYRQTLGQGPEFLTYFQNEAQLEKSRLLSDRFSAERPKGSFSTLEIQRTEQGDSAMYLCASSSDRANSPLHFGNGTRLTVT.